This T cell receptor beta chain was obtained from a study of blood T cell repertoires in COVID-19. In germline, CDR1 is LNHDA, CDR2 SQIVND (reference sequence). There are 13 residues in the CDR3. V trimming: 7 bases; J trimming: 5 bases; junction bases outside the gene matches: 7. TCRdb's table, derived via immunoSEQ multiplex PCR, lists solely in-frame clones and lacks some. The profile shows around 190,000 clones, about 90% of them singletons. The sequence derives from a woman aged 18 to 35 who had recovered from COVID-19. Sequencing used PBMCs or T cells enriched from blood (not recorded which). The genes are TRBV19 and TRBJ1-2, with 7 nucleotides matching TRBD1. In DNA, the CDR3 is TGTGCCAGTACCCTCGGGACAGTTTATGGCTACACCTTC. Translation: CASTLGTVYGYTF.